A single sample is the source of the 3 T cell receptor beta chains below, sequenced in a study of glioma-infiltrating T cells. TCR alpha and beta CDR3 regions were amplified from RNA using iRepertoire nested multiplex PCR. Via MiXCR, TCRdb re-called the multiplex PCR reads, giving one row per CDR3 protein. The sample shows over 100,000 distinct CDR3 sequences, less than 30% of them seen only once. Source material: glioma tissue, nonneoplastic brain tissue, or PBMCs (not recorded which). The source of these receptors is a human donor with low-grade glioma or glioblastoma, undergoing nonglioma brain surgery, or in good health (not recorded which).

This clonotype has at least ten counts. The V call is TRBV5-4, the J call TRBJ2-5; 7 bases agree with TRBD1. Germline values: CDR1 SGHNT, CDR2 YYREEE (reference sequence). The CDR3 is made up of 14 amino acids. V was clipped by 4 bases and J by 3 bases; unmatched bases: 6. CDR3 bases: TGTGCCAGCAGCATCTATGGGACAGAAGAGACCCAGTACTTC. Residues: CASSIYGTEETQYF.

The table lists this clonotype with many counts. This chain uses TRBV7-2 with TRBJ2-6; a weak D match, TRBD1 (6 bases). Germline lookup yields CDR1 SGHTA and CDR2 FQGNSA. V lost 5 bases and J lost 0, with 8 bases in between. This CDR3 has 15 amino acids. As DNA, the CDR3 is TGTGCCAGCAGCCGGGACAACTCTGGGGCCAACGTCCTGACTTTC. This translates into CASSRDNSGANVLTF.

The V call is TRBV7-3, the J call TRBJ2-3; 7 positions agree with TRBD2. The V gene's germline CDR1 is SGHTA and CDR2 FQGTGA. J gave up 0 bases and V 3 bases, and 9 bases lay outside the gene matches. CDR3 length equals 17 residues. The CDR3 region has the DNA TGTGCCAGCAGCTTTGATAGTGGCGGGGGTAGCACAGATACGCAGTATTTT. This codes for CASSFDSGGGSTDTQYF. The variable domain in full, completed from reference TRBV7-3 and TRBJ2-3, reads GAGVSQTPSNKVTEKGKYVELRCDPISGHTALYWYRQSLGQGPEFLIYFQGTGAADDSGLPNDRFFAVRPEGSVSTLKIQRTERGDSAVYLCASSFDSGGGSTDTQYFGPGTRLTVL.